This TCR beta chain was recorded in a study of shared clonotypes between healthy human individuals. Only in-frame clones appear in the TCRdb table, and some are missing; sequencing was by immunoSEQ multiplex PCR. The table has 450,000 to 650,000 clones, roughly four fifths seen once. V lost 3 bases and J lost 0, with 12 bases in between. The V gene's germline CDR1 is KGHSH and CDR2 LQKENI. This CDR3 comprises 16 residues. The chain carries TRBV18 and TRBJ2-1; D not certain. This clonotype originated in a woman aged 40 to 50 in good health. Some clones in this sample may be carry-over from other donors' samples. Sequenced sample: PBMCs. CDR3 amino acids: CASSPLGGSSYNEQFF. CDR3 sequence (DNA): TGTGCCAGCTCACCTCTAGGCGGCAGCTCCTACAATGAGCAGTTCTTC.